This T cell receptor beta chain is from a study of blood T cells in healthy people across ages. A J-beta primer mix and a sample-barcoded 5' primer were used in a second PCR of about 7 to 12 cycles. MiXCR, run by TCRdb on the 5' RACE reads, gives a single entry per CDR3 protein. This table holds approximately 770,000 distinct CDR3 sequences, roughly 64% found once. This receptor was identified in a man under 40 in good health. Sequenced: blood.

The CDR3 is CASSLSFLTKREGDNEQFF. CDR3 nucleotide sequence: TGTGCCAGCAGCTTATCCTTTTTGACCAAGCGGGAAGGGGACAATGAGCAGTTCTTC. The chain carries TRBV7-9 and TRBJ2-1, with TRBD2 identical over 7 bases. Germline CDR1 is SEHNR and CDR2 is FQNEAQ (reference sequence). The J segment lost 5 bases and the V segment lost 2 bases, leaving 18 bases of the junction unmatched. The CDR3 is 19 amino acids.